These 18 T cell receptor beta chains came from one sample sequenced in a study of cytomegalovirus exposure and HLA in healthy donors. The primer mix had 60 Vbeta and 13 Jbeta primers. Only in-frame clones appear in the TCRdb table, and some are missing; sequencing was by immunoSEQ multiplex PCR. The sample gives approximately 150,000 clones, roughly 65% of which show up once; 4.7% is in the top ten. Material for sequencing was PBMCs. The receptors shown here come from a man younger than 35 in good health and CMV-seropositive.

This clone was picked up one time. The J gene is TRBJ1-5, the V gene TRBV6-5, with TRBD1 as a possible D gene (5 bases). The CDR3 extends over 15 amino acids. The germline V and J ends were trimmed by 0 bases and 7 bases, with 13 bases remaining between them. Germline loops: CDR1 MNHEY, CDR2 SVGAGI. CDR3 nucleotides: TGTGCCAGCAGTTACTCCCTAGGGGCGGGGCAGCCCCAGCATTTT. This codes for CASSYSLGAGQPQHF.

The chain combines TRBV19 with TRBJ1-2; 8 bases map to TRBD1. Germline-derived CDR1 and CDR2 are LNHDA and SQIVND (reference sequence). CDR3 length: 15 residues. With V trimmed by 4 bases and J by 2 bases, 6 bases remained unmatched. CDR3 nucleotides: TGTGCCAGTAGTAAGGGACAGGACTACAACTATGGCTACACCTTC. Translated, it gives CASSKGQDYNYGYTF.

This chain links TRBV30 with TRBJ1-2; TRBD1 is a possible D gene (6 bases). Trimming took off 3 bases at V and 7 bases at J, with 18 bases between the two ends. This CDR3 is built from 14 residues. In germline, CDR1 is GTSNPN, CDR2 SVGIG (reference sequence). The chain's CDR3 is CAWSPTPGDGGYTF. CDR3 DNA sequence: TGTGCCTGGAGCCCGACCCCAGGGGACGGTGGCTACACCTTC.

CDR3 in DNA: TGTGCCAGCAGCCAGAGACAGGGGAATCAGCCCCAGCATTTT. Translated: CASSQRQGNQPQHF. The rearrangement uses TRBV6-6 and TRBJ1-5, with 8 bases fitting TRBD1. The V and J ends lost 6 bases and 4 bases, in that order; junction bases with no gene match: 5. CDR1 MNHNY and CDR2 SVGAGI come from the germline V gene (reference sequence). The CDR3 loop spans 14 amino acids.

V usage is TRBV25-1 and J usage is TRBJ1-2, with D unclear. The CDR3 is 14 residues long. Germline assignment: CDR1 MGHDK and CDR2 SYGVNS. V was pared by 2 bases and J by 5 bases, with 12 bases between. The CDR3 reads CASSEDVGRYGYTF. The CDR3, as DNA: TGTGCCAGCAGTGAAGATGTGGGCAGGTATGGCTACACCTTC.

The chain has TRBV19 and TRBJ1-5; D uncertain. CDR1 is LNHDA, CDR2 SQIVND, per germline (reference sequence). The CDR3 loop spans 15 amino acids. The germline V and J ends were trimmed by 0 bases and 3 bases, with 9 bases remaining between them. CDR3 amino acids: CASSIDSEHNQPQHF. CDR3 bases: TGTGCCAGTAGTATAGACAGTGAACACAATCAGCCCCAGCATTTT.

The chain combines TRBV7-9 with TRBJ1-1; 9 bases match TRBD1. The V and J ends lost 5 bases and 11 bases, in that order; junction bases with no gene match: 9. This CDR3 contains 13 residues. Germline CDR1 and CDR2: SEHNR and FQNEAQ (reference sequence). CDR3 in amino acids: CASSSNRGRDAFF. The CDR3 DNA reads TGTGCCAGCAGCAGCAACAGGGGGCGGGACGCTTTCTTT.

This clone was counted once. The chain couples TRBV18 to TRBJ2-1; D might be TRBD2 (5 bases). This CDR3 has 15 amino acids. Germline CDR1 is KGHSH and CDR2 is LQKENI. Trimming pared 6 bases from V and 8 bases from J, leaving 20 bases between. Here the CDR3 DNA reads TGTGCCAGCTCTCCCGCCCTCGAAACTAGTGATGAGCAGTTCTTC. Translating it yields CASSPALETSDEQFF. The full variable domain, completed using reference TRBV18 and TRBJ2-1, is NAGVMQNPRHLVRRRGQEARLRCSPMKGHSHVYWYRQLPEEGLKFMVYLQKENIIDESGMPKERFSAEFPKEGPSILRIQQVVRGDSAAYFCASSPALETSDEQFFGPGTRLTVL.

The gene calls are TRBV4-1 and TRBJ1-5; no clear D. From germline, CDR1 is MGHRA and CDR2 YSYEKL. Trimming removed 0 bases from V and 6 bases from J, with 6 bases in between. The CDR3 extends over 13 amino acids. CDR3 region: CASSQEFRQPQHF. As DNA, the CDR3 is TGCGCCAGCAGCCAAGAATTCCGTCAGCCCCAGCATTTT.

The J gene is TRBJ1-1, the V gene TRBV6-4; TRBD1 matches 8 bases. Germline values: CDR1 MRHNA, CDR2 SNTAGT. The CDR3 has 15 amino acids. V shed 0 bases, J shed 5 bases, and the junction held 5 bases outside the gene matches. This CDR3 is CASSDSGRGRTEAFF. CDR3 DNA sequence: TGTGCCAGCAGTGACTCGGGCAGGGGGCGTACTGAAGCTTTCTTT.

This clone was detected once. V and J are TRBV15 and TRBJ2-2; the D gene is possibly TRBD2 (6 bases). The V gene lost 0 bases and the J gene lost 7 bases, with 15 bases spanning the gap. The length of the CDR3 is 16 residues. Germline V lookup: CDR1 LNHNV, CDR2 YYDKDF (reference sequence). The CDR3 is CATSRDPFGGGGELFF. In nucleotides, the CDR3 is TGTGCCACCAGCAGAGATCCTTTTGGGGGAGGCGGGGAGCTGTTTTTT.

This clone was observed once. CDR3 loop: CASSPGQGWAFF. The CDR3 region has the DNA TGTGCCAGTAGTCCGGGACAGGGGTGGGCTTTCTTT. V and J are TRBV19 and TRBJ1-1; TRBD1 matches 10 bases. The CDR3 length is 12 residues. Germline CDR1 and CDR2: LNHDA and SQIVND (reference sequence). V gave up 5 bases and J gave up 11 bases; unmatched junction bases: 5.

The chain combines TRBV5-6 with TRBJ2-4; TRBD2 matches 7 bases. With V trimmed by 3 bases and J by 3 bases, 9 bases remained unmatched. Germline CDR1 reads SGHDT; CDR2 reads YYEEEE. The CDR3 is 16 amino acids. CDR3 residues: CASSSGRGRVKNIQYF. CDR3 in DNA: TGTGCCAGCAGCTCCGGGCGGGGGAGGGTCAAAAACATTCAGTACTTC. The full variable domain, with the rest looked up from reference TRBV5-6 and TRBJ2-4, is DAGVTQSPTHLIKTRGQQVTLRCSPKSGHDTVSWYQQALGQGPQFIFQYYEEEERQRGNFPDRFSGHQFPNYSSELNVNALLLGDSALYLCASSSGRGRVKNIQYFGAGTRLSVL.

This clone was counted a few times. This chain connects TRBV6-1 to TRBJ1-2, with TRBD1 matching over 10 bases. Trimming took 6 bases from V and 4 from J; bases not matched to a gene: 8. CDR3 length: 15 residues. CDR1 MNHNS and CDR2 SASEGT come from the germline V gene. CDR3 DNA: TGTGCCAGCAGAGCCGGACAGGGGGTCCTCTATGGCTACACCTTC. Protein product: CASRAGQGVLYGYTF.

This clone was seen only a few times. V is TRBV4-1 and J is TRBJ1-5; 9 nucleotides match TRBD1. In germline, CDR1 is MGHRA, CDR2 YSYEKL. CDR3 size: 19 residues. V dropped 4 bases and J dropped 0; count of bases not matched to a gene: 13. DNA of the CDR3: TGCGCCAGCAGCCTTCGGCCGGGACAGGGTGGGGGTAGCAATCAGCCCCAGCATTTT. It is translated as CASSLRPGQGGGSNQPQHF.

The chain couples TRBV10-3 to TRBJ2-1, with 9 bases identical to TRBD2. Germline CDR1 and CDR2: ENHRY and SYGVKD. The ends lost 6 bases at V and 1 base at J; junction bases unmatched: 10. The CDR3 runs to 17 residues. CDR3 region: CAIRPGAGGSSYNEQFF. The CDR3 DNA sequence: TGTGCCATCAGGCCTGGGGCGGGAGGGTCATCCTACAATGAGCAGTTCTTC.

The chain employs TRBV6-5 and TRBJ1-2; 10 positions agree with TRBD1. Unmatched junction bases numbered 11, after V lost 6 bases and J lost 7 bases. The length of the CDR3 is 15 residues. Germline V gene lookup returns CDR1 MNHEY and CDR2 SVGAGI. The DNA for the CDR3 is TGTGCCAGCAGCCGCCGGGACAGGGGAGGTGGTGGCTACACCTTC. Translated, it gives CASSRRDRGGGGYTF.

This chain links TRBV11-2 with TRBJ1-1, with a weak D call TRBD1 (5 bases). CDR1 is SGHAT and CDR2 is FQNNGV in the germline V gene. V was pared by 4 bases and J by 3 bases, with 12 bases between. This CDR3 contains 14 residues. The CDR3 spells CASSWGGVDTEAFF. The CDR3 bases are TGTGCCAGCAGCTGGGGGGGGGTGGACACTGAAGCTTTCTTT.